This T cell receptor beta chain was recovered during a study of cytomegalovirus exposure and HLA in healthy donors. With 60 Vbeta and 13 Jbeta primers, the PCR was carried out. Sequencing used immunoSEQ multiplex PCR; TCRdb keeps in-frame clones, though not all of them. The sample carries about 140,000 clones, around 80% recorded once. This clone was counted between two and nine times. V was pared by 1 base and J by 4 bases, with 16 bases between. The germline V gene has CDR1 LNHDA and CDR2 SQIVND (reference sequence). The CDR3 extends over 16 amino acids. Sequenced sample: PBMCs. The sequence derives from a man younger than 45 in good health and CMV-seropositive. The rearrangement joins TRBV19 to TRBJ1-1, with a weak D call TRBD1 (5 bases). The CDR3 loop is CASSIGMGQLITEAFF. The CDR3 DNA reads as TGTGCCAGTAGTATAGGCATGGGGCAGTTAATCACTGAAGCTTTCTTT.